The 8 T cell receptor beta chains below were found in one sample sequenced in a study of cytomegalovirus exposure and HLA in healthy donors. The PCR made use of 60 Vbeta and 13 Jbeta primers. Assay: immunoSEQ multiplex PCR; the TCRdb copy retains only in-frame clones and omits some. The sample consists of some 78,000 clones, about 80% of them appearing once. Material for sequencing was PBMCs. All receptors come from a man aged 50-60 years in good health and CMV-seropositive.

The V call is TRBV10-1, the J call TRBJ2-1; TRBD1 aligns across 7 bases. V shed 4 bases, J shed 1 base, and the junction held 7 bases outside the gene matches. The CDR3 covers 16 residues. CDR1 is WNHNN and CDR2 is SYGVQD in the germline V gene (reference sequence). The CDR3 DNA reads TGCGCCAGCAGTGGGAACAGGGGCCTATCCTACAATGAGCAGTTCTTC. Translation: CASSGNRGLSYNEQFF.

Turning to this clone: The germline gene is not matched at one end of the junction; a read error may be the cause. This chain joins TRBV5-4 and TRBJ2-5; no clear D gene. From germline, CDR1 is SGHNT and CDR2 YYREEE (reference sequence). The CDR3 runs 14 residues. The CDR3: CASSSHTIQEAQYF. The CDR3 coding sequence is TGTGCCAGCAGCTCCCACACCATCCAAGAGGCCCAGTACTTC.

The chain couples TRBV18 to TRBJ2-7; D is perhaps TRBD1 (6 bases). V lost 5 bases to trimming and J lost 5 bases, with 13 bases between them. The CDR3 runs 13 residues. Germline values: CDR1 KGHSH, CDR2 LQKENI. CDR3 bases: TGTGCCAGCTCAAGCAACAGGGTGAACGAGCAGTACTTC. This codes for CASSSNRVNEQYF.

As DNA, the CDR3 is TGTGCCACCAGCAGAGATAAGGGACAGAACACTGAAGCTTTCTTT. Protein sequence: CATSRDKGQNTEAFF. This chain uses TRBV15 with TRBJ1-1, with D perhaps TRBD1 (6 bases). CDR3 length equals 15 residues. Trimming took 0 bases from V and 1 from J, leaving 9 bases between them. In germline, CDR1 is LNHNV, CDR2 YYDKDF (reference sequence).

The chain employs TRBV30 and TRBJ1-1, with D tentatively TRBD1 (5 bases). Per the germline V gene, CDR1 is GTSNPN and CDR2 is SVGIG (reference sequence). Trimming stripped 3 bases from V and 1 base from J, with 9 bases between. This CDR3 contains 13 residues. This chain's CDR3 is CAWRLQGNTEAFF. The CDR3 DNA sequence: TGTGCCTGGAGACTTCAGGGGAACACTGAAGCTTTCTTT. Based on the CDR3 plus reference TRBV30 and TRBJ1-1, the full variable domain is SQTIHQWPATLVQPVGSPLSLECTVEGTSNPNLYWYRQAAGRGLQLLFYSVGIGQISSEVPQNLSASRPQDRQFILSSKKLLLSDSGFYLCAWRLQGNTEAFFGQGTRLTVV.

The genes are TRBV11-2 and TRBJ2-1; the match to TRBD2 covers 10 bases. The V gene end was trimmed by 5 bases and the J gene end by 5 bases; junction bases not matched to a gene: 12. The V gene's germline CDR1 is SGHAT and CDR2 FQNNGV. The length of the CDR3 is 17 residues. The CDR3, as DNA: TGTGCCAGCAGCATCTCCTCCGGGACTAGCGTCGACAATGAGCAGTTCTTC. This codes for CASSISSGTSVDNEQFF.

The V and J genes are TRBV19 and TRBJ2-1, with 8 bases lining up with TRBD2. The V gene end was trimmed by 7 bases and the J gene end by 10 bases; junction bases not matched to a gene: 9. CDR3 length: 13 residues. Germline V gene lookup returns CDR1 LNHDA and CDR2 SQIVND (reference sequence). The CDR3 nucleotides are TGTGCCAGTACCACGAGCGGGAGAGAGGAGCAGTTCTTC. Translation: CASTTSGREEQFF.

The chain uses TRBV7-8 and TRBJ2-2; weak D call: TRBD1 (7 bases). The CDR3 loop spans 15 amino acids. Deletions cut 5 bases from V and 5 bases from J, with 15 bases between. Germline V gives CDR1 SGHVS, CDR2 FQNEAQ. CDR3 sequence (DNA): TGTGCCAGCAGCCCAAGGACAGGAGGGACCGGGGAGCTGTTTTTT. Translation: CASSPRTGGTGELFF.